The 18 T cell receptor beta chains presented below share a single source sample, sequenced in a study of immune heterogeneity within non-small cell lung tumors. Multiplex PCR with 32 V and 13 J primers amplified TCR beta CDR3. TCRdb re-analysed the multiplex PCR reads in MiXCR, keeping a single row per CDR3 protein. Found here are roughly 4,000 distinct CDR3 sequences, around 24% of them singletons; the top ten hold around 9.5%. Bulk tumor genomic DNA (roughly 630 ng per sample) served as template. Surgery yielded several widely spaced biopsies per primary tumor. Patients went through curative surgery, and their non-small cell lung cancer was untreated and newly diagnosed. The sequencing input was lung tumor tissue. The source of these receptors is a man aged 50-60 years with non-small cell lung cancer.

About this clonotype itself: Possible read error: a much larger clone is one base away. The V call is TRBV7-3, the J call TRBJ2-3; possible D gene TRBD2, 7 bases. CDR1 and CDR2 (germline): SGHTA, FQGTGA. The CDR3 is 12 amino acids. CDR3 bases: TGTGCCAGCAGCCGGGGGGCAGATACGAAGTATTTT. It is translated as CASSRGADTKYF.

For this clonotype: Germline is not matched at one junction end, which may reflect a read error. This chain joins TRBV28 and TRBJ1-4; 7 positions match TRBD1. There are 14 residues in the CDR3. Germline lookup yields CDR1 MDHEN and CDR2 SYDVKM. Here the CDR3 reads CAGSNRDSNEKLFF. The CDR3 DNA reads TGTGCCGGCAGTAACCGGGACAGTAATGAAAAACTGTTTTTT.

In its sample, this clonotype ranks as medium-sized. The V and J genes are TRBV15 and TRBJ2-3; 9 nucleotides agree with TRBD2. CDR1 LNHNV and CDR2 YYDKDF come from the germline V gene (reference sequence). This CDR3 contains 20 residues. V lost 5 bases, J lost 2 bases, and 20 bases stayed unmatched. CDR3 loop: CATSRRRARGLAGITDTQYF. The CDR3 coding sequence is TGTGCCACCAGCCGTCGGAGGGCTCGAGGGCTAGCGGGGATCACAGATACGCAGTATTTT.

Note on this clonotype: A much larger clone differs from this one at a single base, so this may be a read error. The chain carries TRBV6-1 and TRBJ2-1; TRBD1 matches 7 bases. The germline V gene has CDR1 MNHNS and CDR2 SASEGT. J was trimmed by 15 bases and V by 6 bases; bases with no gene match: 23. The CDR3 runs to 16 residues. CDR3 protein: CASSPIFTGAGNEWFF. The CDR3 DNA reads as TGTGCCAGCAGCCCCATTTTTACAGGGGCCGGCAATGAGTGGTTCTTC.

This clonotype was observed a few times. The junction does not match germline at one end; this may be a read error. The chain employs TRBV12-3 or TRBV12-4 and TRBJ1-1, with D maybe TRBD1 (5 bases). The CDR3 contains 16 residues. CDR3 DNA: TGTGCGAGCAGTGACATCTTTGCGGGGCAAGTTATTGAAGCTTTCTTT. It is translated as CASSDIFAGQVIEAFF.

The V call is TRBV19, the J call TRBJ1-1; D remains unclear. The CDR3 spans 12 residues. The V end was cut by 3 bases, the J end by 11 bases, with 13 bases between. Germline V CDR1 and CDR2: LNHDA, SQIVND (reference sequence). Written as DNA, the CDR3 is TGTGCCAGTAGTATCCCGAACACTAAGGCTTTCTTT. Translating gives CASSIPNTKAFF.

With regard to this clonotype: A read error may account for a junction end that differs from germline. This chain joins TRBV15 and TRBJ2-6, with a weak D call TRBD2 (6 bases). The CDR3 is made up of 16 amino acids. Germline-derived CDR1 and CDR2 are LNHNV and YYDKDF (reference sequence). The CDR3 is CAPSRGGSSGANVLPF. Here the CDR3 DNA reads TGTGCCCCCAGCAGAGGAGGGAGCTCTGGGGCCAACGTCCTGCCTTTC.

The chain recombines TRBV3-1 with TRBJ2-5; D gene unclear. The ends were cut back, 2 bases at V and 6 bases at J, with 4 bases in the middle. Germline assignment: CDR1 LGHDT and CDR2 YNNKEL (reference sequence). The CDR3 is 11 amino acids. In DNA, the CDR3 is TGTGCCAGCAGCCAATCCAAGACCCAGTACTTC. This gives the protein CASSQSKTQYF.

This clonotype was recorded a few times. This clone may be a read error of a much larger clone one base away. The conserved phenylalanine or tryptophan normally closing the CDR3 is absent here, so this likely arose from a read error. The V call is TRBV6-2 or TRBV6-3, the J call TRBJ1-1; no clear D. Trimming shortened V by 5 bases and J by 2 bases, and 6 bases separated the two germline ends. The CDR3 runs 12 residues. Per the germline V gene, CDR1 is MNHEY and CDR2 is SVGEGT. The CDR3 DNA is TGTGCCAGCAGTAGAGATAACACTGAAGCTTTCCTT. Its protein product is CASSRDNTEAFL.

This clonotype qualifies as medium-sized. V gene TRBV18 combines with J gene TRBJ2-3; 14 bases are shared with TRBD2. The CDR3 is 18 residues long. V was pared by 6 bases and J by 4 bases, with 12 bases of the junction left unmatched. Germline V CDR1 and CDR2: KGHSH, LQKENI. CDR3 in amino acids: CASSHGLAGGKTSDTQYF. In DNA form, the CDR3 reads TGTGCCAGCTCTCACGGACTAGCGGGAGGCAAGACTTCAGATACGCAGTATTTT.

This clonotype was counted ten times or more. A read error may explain this, as a much larger clone is one base away. This chain uses TRBV5-1 with TRBJ2-7; D is possibly TRBD1 (5 bases). Germline V gene data show CDR1 as SGHRS and CDR2 as YFSETQ. The CDR3 has 15 residues. The DNA of the CDR3 is TGCGCCAGCAGCTCGGGCAGGGTTGCATCCTACGAGCAGTGCTTC. This translates into CASSSGRVASYEQCF.

Turning to this clonotype: Here the CDR3 omits its conserved ending phenylalanine or tryptophan, so a read error is the likely source. The chain links TRBV6-5 to TRBJ1-1, with a possible D match to TRBD1 (5 bases). V was cut by 2 bases and J by 7 bases, with 20 bases left in between. This CDR3 comprises 16 residues. Germline values: CDR1 MNHEY, CDR2 SVGAGI. The CDR3 reads CASSYLSGTGTGEAFL. Here the CDR3 DNA reads TGTGCCAGCAGTTACCTCTCCGGGACGGGGACCGGTGAAGCTTTCCTT.

This clonotype is medium-sized by share. The chain links TRBV5-1 to TRBJ2-7, with D unclear. V lost 3 bases and J lost 2, with 12 bases in between. Germline V gene lookup returns CDR1 SGHRS and CDR2 YFSETQ. This CDR3 contains 14 residues. CDR3 amino acids: CASSSGEITYEQYF. In DNA form, the CDR3 reads TGCGCCAGCAGCTCCGGCGAAATTACCTACGAGCAGTACTTC.

Many counts were recorded for this clonotype. This chain uses TRBV9 with TRBJ2-7, with D tentatively TRBD1 (6 bases). Per the germline V gene, CDR1 is SGDLS and CDR2 is YYNGEE. The CDR3 length is 14 residues. Trimming took 3 bases from V and 5 from J, leaving 15 bases between them. The CDR3 DNA follows: TGTGCCAGCAGCGGGGGTCAGGGGAGACACGAGCAGTACTTC. Translating it yields CASSGGQGRHEQYF.

This clonotype rates as medium-sized. The gene calls are TRBV4-2 and TRBJ2-2; tentatively, D is TRBD1 (6 bases). The V gene lost 0 bases and the J gene lost 6 bases, with 20 bases spanning the gap. Germline CDR1 and CDR2: LGHNA and YNFKEQ. CDR3 length equals 18 residues. Written as DNA, the CDR3 is TGTGCCAGCAGCCAAGAGAAGGGGGTCGGGGTTCGGGCCGGGGAGCTGTTTTTT. Translated: CASSQEKGVGVRAGELFF.

Details on this clonotype: Its ends do not fully match the called genes, so a read error is possible. The V and J genes are TRBV5-1 and TRBJ2-3, with 12 bases identical to TRBD1. Germline V gene lookup returns CDR1 SGHRS and CDR2 YFSETQ. This CDR3 spans 17 amino acids. The CDR3 DNA is TGCGCCCGCAGCTTAGGGGCCGGGACAGGGGGCCATGATACGCAGTATTTT. This encodes CARSLGAGTGGHDTQYF. Full variable domain (outside the CDR3, taken from reference TRBV5-1 and TRBJ2-3): KAGVTQTPRYLIKTRGQQVTLSCSPISGHRSVSWYQQTPGQGLQFLFEYFSETQRNKGNFPGRFSGRQFSNSRSEMNVSTLELGDSALYLCARSLGAGTGGHDTQYFGPGTRLTVL.

This clonotype ranks as medium-sized. The chain carries TRBV6-1 and TRBJ1-2; the D gene is possibly TRBD1 (6 bases). Trimming removed 7 bases from V and 6 bases from J, with 18 bases in between. The length of the CDR3 is 14 residues. CDR1 is MNHNS and CDR2 is SASEGT in the germline V gene. CDR3 residues: CASTRQAHADGYTF. For the CDR3, the DNA is TGTGCCAGCACCCGACAGGCTCATGCTGATGGCTACACCTTC.

This clonotype is medium-sized. The rearrangement links TRBV4-1 to TRBJ2-7; D may be TRBD1 or TRBD2 (5 bases each). CDR3 length: 14 residues. The V and J ends lost 1 base and 2 bases respectively, with 9 bases between them. Germline-derived CDR1 and CDR2 are MGHRA and YSYEKL. The CDR3 here is CASSQGDGPYEQYF. The CDR3 coding sequence is TGCGCCAGCAGCCAAGGGGACGGACCCTACGAGCAGTACTTC.